This T cell receptor (beta chain) came from a study of blood T cell repertoires in COVID-19. As for the study in general: COVID-19 samples from acute and convalescent phases originated in the United States, Italy and Spain. Sample material is recorded as cDNA or gDNA derived from T cells, B-cell-depleted T cells, or PBMCs.

Original methodology: Quantification of nucleated cells was approximated via reference gene primer amplification. The data were produced by immunoSEQ multiplex PCR, yet TCRdb's version contains in-frame clones alone and is incomplete. V and J calls and clone size are as listed in that table; D and trimming were resolved from the DNA. The sample lists about 180,000 clones, approximately 85% occurring once. The V and J ends lost 4 bases and 7 bases, in that order; junction bases with no gene match: 8. The CDR3 has 15 residues. Germline V lookup: CDR1 SGHRS, CDR2 YFSETQ. Sequencing was done on a sample of peripheral blood. The receptor's source is a human donor with active or convalescent COVID-19. The donor label of this sample is uncertain. The J gene is TRBJ2-1, the V gene TRBV5-1; 10 nucleotides align to TRBD2. The CDR3 DNA reads as TGCGCCAGCAGCCATCAGCGGGGGGGTAGGAATGAGCAGTTCTTC. This sequence encodes CASSHQRGGRNEQFF.